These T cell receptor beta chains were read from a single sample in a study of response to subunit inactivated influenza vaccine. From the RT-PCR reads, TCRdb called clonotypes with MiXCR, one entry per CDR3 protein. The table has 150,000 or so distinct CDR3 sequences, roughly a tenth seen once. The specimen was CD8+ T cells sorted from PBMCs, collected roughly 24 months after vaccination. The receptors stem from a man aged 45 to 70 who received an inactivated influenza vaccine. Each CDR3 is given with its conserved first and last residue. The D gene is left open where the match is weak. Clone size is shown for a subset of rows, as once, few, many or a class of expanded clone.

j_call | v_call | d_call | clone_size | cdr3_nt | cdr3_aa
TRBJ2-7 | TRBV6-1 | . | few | TGTGCCAGCAGTGAAGCGGGAGTGGGCTACGAGCAGTACTTC | CASSEAGVGYEQYF
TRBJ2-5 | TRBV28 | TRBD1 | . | TGTGCCAGCGGGCCCGGGTGGACAGGGGGCGCAGAGACCCAGTACTTC | CASGPGWTGGAETQYF
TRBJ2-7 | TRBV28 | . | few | TGTGCCAGCAGTTTAGCGGACAGCTCCTACGAGCAGTACTTC | CASSLADSSYEQYF
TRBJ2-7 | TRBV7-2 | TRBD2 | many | TGTGCCAGCAGCTGGACTAGCGGGGGGCAATACGAGCAGTACTTC | CASSWTSGGQYEQYF
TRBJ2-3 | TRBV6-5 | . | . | TGTGCCAGCAGTTGGAGAGAATGGGATACGCAGTATTTT | CASSWREWDTQYF
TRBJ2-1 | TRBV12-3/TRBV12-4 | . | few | TGTGCCAGCAGTTTGGGGGGGCGGGAGCAGTTCTTC | CASSLGGREQFF
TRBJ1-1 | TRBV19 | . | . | TGTGCCACCTCACGGGTATCTCAGGGGAGGTTTATGACTGAAGCTTTCTTT | CATSRVSQGRFMTEAFF
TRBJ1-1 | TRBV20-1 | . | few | TGCAGTGCTAGCTCCTGGTCCGGTTGGACTGAAGCTTTCTTT | CSASSWSGWTEAFF
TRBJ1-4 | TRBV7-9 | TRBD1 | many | TGTGCCAGCAGCTGGACAGGGATGGAAAAACTGTTTTTT | CASSWTGMEKLFF
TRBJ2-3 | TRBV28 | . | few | TGTGCCAGCAGTTTGGAGAAGTGGGGCACAGATACGCAGTATTTT | CASSLEKWGTDTQYF
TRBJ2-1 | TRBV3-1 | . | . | TGTGCCAGCACCCCCGCGGTTGCCGCCGGGCACAATGAGCAGTTCTTC | CASTPAVAAGHNEQFF
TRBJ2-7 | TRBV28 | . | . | TGTACCAGCAGTTTGAGCACTCCCTACGAGCAGTACTTC | CTSSLSTPYEQYF
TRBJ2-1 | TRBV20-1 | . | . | TGCAGTGCTTTTGAGATAGCGGATCGCTCCTACAATGAGCAGTTCTTC | CSAFEIADRSYNEQFF
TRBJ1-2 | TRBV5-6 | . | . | TGTGCCATGGGCTCCGGGATCAACTATGGCTACACCTTC | CAMGSGINYGYTF
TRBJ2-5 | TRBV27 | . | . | TGTGCCAGCGGATCAGCGGGACAGGAGACCCAGTACTTC | CASGSAGQETQYF
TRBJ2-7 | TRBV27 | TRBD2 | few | TGTGCCAGCAGTCCTCTGACTAGCGCTGTCTACGAGCAGTACTTC | CASSPLTSAVYEQYF
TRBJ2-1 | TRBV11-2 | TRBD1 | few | TGTGCCAGCAGCTTACTCATGGGGGGACAGGGGGCCGATGAGCAGTTCTTC | CASSLLMGGQGADEQFF
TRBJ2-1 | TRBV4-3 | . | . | TGCGCCAGCAGCCAAGATCTTGCTACTAGGTCCTACAATGAGCAGTTCTTC | CASSQDLATRSYNEQFF
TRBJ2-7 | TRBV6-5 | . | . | TGTGCCAGCAGTTTTGGCGGGGCCATTAACGAGCAGTACTTC | CASSFGGAINEQYF
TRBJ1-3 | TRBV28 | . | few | TGTGCCAGCAGTAACCCAGGGTGGCCTGGAAACACCATATATTTT | CASSNPGWPGNTIYF
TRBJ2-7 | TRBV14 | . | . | TGTGCCAGCAGCCAAGATTGGGGACACAGCTACGAGCAGTACTTC | CASSQDWGHSYEQYF
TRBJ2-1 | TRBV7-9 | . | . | TGTGCCAGCAGCTTAAGCCTAGGTAGGGGTGAGCAGTTCTTC | CASSLSLGRGEQFF
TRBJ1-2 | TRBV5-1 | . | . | TGCGCCAGCAGCTTGGCCAATGGCTACACCTTC | CASSLANGYTF
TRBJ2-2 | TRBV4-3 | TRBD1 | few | TGCGCCAGCAGCCCCCGGACAGGTTGGGAAAGGGACACCGGGGAGCTGTTTTTT | CASSPRTGWERDTGELFF
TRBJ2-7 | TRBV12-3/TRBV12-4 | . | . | TGTGCCAGCAGTTTAGTCGTGGTATACAGATCCTCCTACGAGCAGTACTTC | CASSLVVVYRSSYEQYF
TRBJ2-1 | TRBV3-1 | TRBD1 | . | TGTGCCAGCAGCCAAGATGACAGGGGCCTCTACAATGAGCAGTTCTTC | CASSQDDRGLYNEQFF
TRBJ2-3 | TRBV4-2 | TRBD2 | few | TGTGCCAGCAGCCCGCTAGCGGGGGGGACCCAAGATACGCAGTATTTT | CASSPLAGGTQDTQYF
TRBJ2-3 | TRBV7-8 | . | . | TGTGCCAGCAGCTTATTTTTGACAGATACGCAGTATTTT | CASSLFLTDTQYF
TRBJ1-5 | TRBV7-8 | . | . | TGTGCCAGCAGCTTAGCTGCTTCGAATAGCAATCAGCCCCAGCATTTT | CASSLAASNSNQPQHF
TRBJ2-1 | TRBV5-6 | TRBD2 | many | TGTGCCAGCAGCGTTACCGGGACTAGCGATGAGCAGTTCTTC | CASSVTGTSDEQFF
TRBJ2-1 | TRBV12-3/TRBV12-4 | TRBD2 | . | TGTGCCAGCAGTTTAGGACTAGCGGGAGTTGGCTACAATGAGCAGTTCTTC | CASSLGLAGVGYNEQFF
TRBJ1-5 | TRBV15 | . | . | TGTGCCACCAGCGCGGGGCGGGGGCAGAATCAGCCCCAGCATTTT | CATSAGRGQNQPQHF
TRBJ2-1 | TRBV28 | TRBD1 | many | TGTGCCAGCAGTTTTAGGGGGCGAGGGCTTTACAATGAGCAGTTCTTC | CASSFRGRGLYNEQFF
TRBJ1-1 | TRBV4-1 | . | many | TGCGCCAGCAGCCAAGTTGCAGGGAGGAACACTGAAGCTTTCTTT | CASSQVAGRNTEAFF
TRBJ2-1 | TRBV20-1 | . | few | TGCAGTGCTTTCGACGGGACCCTAATGGGGGAGCAGTTCTTC | CSAFDGTLMGEQFF
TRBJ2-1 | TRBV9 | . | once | TGTGCCAGCAGCGGACCTACCCAGGGGCCCGCAGACAATGAGCAGTTCTTC | CASSGPTQGPADNEQFF
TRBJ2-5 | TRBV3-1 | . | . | TGTGCCAGCAGCCAACTGGGGCCTCAAGAGACCCAGTACTTC | CASSQLGPQETQYF
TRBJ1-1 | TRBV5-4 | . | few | TGTGCCAGCAGCTTGGCATCGGGGGCGGACACTGAAGCTTTCTTT | CASSLASGADTEAFF
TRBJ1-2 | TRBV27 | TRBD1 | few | TGTGCCAGCAGTACCCTGGGACAGGGAGGTTATATTAATGGCTACACCTTC | CASSTLGQGGYINGYTF
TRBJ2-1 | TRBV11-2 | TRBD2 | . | TGTGCCAGCAGCTTAGATCTCACGGGAGGATCTATCAATGAGCAGTTCTTC | CASSLDLTGGSINEQFF
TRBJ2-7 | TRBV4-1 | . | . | TGCGCCAGCAGCCAGAGCCTGATTTACGAGCAGTACTTC | CASSQSLIYEQYF
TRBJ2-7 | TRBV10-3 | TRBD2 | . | TGTGCCATCAGTAGACTAGCGGGGGACTACGAGCAGTACTTC | CAISRLAGDYEQYF